This T cell receptor (beta chain) appears in the sequencing data of a study of circulating CD8 cells and anti-PD-1 response in melanoma. Study in general: Nivolumab was given intravenously at 3 mg/kg every 2 weeks.

From live CD3+CD8+TCRalphabeta+ cells, four PD-1 and/or TIGIT subsets were sorted. Using roughly 15 ng of total RNA, TCR libraries were made with the QIAseq Immune Repertoire TCR panel. TCRdb recomputed calls from the reads with MiXCR, one row per CDR3 protein. The sample lists fewer than 600 distinct CDR3 sequences; roughly 7.1% were seen once. CDR3 size: 13 residues. V lost 6 bases and J lost 5; bases outside the gene matches: 7. The germline V gene encodes CDR1 SQVTM and CDR2 ANQGSEA. Details on this clonotype: Its antigen is not identified.

Whole-study results and caveats: The cohort mixed treatment-naive and previously treated patients. PD-1 and DPOS subsets showed similar, higher clonality than DNEG. Clonotype sharing was highest between DPOS and TIGIT subsets.

This receptor was identified in a human donor with melanoma. This chain uses TRBV29-1 with TRBJ2-7; 10 bases fit TRBD1. Sequencing used CD8+ T cells from PBMCs, obtained at baseline or after one month of anti-PD-1 therapy (not recorded which). The CDR3 DNA reads TGCAGCGTACGGACAGGGGGTGGACACGAGCAGTACTTC. It is translated as CSVRTGGGHEQYF.